This T cell receptor (beta chain) was retrieved from a study of yellow fever vaccine responses in identical twins. Study-level findings and limits: Twins reportedly showed a vaccine T cell response that seemed partly convergent and partly personalized.

TCRdb called the RT-PCR reads again in MiXCR, with one record for every CDR3 protein. Altogether about 5,500 distinct CDR3 sequences are present, roughly 85% being singletons, with the ten largest covering 2.5% to 3.5%. A remark on this clonotype: Antigen: not known.

Germline V CDR1 and CDR2: KGHDR, SFDVKD. With 3 bases removed from V and 3 bases from J, the gap between germline ends came to 10 bases. The CDR3 runs 15 residues. This clonotype was sampled from a woman under 30 who received the yellow fever vaccine. V usage is TRBV24-1 and J usage is TRBJ1-4; D is unresolved. Specimen: T cells from blood (PBMCs), unsorted or a sorted subset (not recorded which), collected before or after yellow fever vaccination (not recorded which). In DNA form, the CDR3 reads TGTGCCACCAGTGATAGTGGGAATCCTAATGAAAAACTGTTTTTT. Translation: CATSDSGNPNEKLFF.